This TCR beta chain was sequenced in a study of T cell changes during pregnancy in multiple sclerosis. The V gene's germline CDR1 is WNHNN and CDR2 SYGVQD (reference sequence). Germline trimming cut 4 bases from V and 4 bases from J; bases unmatched to any gene: 1. This CDR3 is 14 amino acids long. Sequencing used immunoSEQ multiplex PCR; TCRdb keeps in-frame clones, though not all of them. The table shows more than 25,000 clones, with around nine tenths occurring only once. The chain uses TRBV10-1 and TRBJ2-1; 10 nucleotides align to TRBD1. Sequenced material: CD4+ T cells from peripheral blood mononuclear cells, taken in the first trimester of pregnancy. This sequence was found in a female donor with multiple sclerosis, enrolled in a pregnancy study. CDR3 residues: CASSVGQGYNEQFF. The CDR3, as DNA: TGCGCCAGCAGTGTGGGACAGGGGTACAATGAGCAGTTCTTC.